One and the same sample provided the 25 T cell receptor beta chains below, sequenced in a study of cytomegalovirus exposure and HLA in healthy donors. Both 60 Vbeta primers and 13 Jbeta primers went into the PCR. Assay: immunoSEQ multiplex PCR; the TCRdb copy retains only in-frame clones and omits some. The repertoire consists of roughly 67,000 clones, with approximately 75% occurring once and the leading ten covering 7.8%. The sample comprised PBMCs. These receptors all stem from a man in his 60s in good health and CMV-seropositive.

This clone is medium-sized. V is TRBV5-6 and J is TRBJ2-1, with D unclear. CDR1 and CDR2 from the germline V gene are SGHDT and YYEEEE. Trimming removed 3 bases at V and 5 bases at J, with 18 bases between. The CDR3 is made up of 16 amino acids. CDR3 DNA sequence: TGTGCCAGCAGCTCTCGAGGTCCACGTAACGACAATGAGCAGTTCTTC. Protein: CASSSRGPRNDNEQFF.

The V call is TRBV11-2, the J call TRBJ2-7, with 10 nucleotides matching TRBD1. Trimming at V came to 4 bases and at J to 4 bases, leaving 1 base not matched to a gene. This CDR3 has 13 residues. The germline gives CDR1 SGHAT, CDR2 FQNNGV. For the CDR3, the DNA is TGTGCCAGCAGCTGGGGACAGGGGTACGAGCAGTACTTC. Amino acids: CASSWGQGYEQYF.

CDR3 in DNA: TGTGCCAGCTCACCTCGGGTTCAGGGCGAGCAGTACTTC. This gives the protein CASSPRVQGEQYF. J is TRBJ2-7 and V is TRBV18, with D possibly TRBD1 on 5 matching bases. Per the germline V gene, CDR1 is KGHSH and CDR2 is LQKENI. CDR3 size: 13 residues. Trimming pared 3 bases from V and 6 bases from J, leaving 12 bases between.

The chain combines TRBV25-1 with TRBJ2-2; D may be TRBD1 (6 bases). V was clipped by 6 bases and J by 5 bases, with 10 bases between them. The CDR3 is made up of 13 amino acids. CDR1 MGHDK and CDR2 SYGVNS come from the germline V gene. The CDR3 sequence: CASRQGRTGELFF. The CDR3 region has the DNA TGTGCCAGCAGACAGGGTAGGACCGGGGAGCTGTTTTTT.

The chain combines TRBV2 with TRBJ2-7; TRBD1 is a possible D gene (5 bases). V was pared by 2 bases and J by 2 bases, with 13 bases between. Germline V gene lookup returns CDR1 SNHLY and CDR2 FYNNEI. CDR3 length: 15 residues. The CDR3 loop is CASSEKGLGTYEQYF. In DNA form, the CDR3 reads TGTGCCAGCAGTGAAAAGGGGCTTGGAACCTACGAGCAGTACTTC.

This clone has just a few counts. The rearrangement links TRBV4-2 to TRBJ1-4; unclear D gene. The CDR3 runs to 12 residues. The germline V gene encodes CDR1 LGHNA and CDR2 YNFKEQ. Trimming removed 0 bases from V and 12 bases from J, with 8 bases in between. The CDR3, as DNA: TGTGCCAGCAGCCAAGAGGCGGGAGAACTGTTTTTT. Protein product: CASSQEAGELFF.

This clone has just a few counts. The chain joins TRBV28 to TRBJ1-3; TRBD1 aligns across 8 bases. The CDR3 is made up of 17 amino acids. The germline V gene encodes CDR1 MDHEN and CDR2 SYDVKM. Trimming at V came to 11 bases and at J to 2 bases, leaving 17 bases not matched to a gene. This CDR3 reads CACVDRGLGKAGNTIYF. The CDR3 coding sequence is TGTGCCTGCGTCGACAGGGGTTTAGGAAAGGCTGGAAACACCATATATTTT.

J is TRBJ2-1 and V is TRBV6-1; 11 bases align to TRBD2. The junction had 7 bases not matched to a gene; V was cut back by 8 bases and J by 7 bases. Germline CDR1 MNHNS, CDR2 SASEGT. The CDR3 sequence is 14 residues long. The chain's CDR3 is CASQLAGAWNEQFF. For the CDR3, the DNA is TGTGCCAGCCAACTAGCGGGGGCGTGGAATGAGCAGTTCTTC.

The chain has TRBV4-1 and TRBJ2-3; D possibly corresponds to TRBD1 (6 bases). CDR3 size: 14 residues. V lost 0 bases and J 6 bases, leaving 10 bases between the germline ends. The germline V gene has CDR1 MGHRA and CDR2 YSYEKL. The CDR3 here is CASSQEPGVDTQYF. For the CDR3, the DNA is TGCGCCAGCAGCCAAGAACCAGGGGTGGATACGCAGTATTTT.

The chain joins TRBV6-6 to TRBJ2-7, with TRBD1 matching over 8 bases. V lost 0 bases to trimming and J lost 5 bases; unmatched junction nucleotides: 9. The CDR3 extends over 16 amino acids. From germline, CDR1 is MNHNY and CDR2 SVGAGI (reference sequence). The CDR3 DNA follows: TGTGCCAGCAGTTACTCAAGAGACAGGGGACCCCACGAGCAGTACTTC. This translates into CASSYSRDRGPHEQYF.

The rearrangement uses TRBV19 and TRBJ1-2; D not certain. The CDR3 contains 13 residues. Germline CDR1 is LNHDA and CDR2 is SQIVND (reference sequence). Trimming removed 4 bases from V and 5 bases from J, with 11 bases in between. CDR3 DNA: TGTGCCAGTAGTAGTGATGGGAGATATGGCTACACCTTC. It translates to CASSSDGRYGYTF. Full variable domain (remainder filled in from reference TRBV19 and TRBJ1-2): DGGITQSPKYLFRKEGQNVTLSCEQNLNHDAMYWYRQDPGQGLRLIYYSQIVNDFQKGDIAEGYSVSREKKESFPLTVTSAQKNPTAFYLCASSSDGRYGYTFGSGTRLTVV.

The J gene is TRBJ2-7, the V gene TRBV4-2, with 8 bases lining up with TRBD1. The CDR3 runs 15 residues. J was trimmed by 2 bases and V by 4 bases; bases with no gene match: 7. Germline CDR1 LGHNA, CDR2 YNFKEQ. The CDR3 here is CASSLDRGLTYEQYF. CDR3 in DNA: TGTGCCAGCAGCCTCGACAGGGGACTCACCTACGAGCAGTACTTC.

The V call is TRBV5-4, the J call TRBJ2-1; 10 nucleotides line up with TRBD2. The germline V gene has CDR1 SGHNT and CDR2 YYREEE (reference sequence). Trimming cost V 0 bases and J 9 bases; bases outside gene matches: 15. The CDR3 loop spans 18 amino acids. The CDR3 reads CASSLGGNTGTSVGEQFF. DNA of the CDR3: TGTGCCAGCAGCTTGGGCGGGAATACCGGGACTAGCGTTGGTGAGCAGTTCTTC.

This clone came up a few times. The CDR3 loop is CASSVGTSASLVYEQYF. The CDR3 nucleotides read TGTGCCAGCAGCGTGGGGACTAGCGCCTCATTAGTCTACGAGCAGTACTTC. The genes are TRBV9 and TRBJ2-7; 10 bases align to TRBD2. J gave up 3 bases and V 2 bases, and 11 bases lay outside the gene matches. From germline, CDR1 is SGDLS and CDR2 YYNGEE. The length of the CDR3 is 17 residues. Supplemented by reference TRBV9 and TRBJ2-7, the full variable domain reads DSGVTQTPKHLITATGQRVTLRCSPRSGDLSVYWYQQSLDQGLQFLIQYYNGEERAKGNILERFSAQQFPDLHSELNLSSLELGDSALYFCASSVGTSASLVYEQYFGPGTRLTVT.

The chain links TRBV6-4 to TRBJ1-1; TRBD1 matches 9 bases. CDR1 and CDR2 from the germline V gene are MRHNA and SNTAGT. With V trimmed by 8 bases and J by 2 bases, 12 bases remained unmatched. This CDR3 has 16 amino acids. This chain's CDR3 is CASRSYPGQGNTEAFF. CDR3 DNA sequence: TGTGCCAGCCGATCGTACCCGGGACAGGGCAACACTGAAGCTTTCTTT.

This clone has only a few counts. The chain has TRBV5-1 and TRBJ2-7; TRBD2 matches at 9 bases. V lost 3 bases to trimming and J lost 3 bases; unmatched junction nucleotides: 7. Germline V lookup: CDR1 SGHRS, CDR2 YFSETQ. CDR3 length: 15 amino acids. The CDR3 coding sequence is TGCGCCAGCAGCTCGGGACTAGCAGCTTTCTACGAGCAGTACTTC. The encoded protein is CASSSGLAAFYEQYF. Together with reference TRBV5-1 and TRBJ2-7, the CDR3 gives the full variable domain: KAGVTQTPRYLIKTRGQQVTLSCSPISGHRSVSWYQQTPGQGLQFLFEYFSETQRNKGNFPGRFSGRQFSNSRSEMNVSTLELGDSALYLCASSSGLAAFYEQYFGPGTRLTVT.

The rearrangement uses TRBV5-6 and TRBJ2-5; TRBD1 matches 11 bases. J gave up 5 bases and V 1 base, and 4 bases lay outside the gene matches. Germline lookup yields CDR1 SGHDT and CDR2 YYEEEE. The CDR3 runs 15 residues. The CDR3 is CASSLRTGGAETQYF. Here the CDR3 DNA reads TGTGCCAGCAGCTTGAGGACAGGGGGCGCGGAGACCCAGTACTTC. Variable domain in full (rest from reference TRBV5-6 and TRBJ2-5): DAGVTQSPTHLIKTRGQQVTLRCSPKSGHDTVSWYQQALGQGPQFIFQYYEEEERQRGNFPDRFSGHQFPNYSSELNVNALLLGDSALYLCASSLRTGGAETQYFGPGTRLLVL.

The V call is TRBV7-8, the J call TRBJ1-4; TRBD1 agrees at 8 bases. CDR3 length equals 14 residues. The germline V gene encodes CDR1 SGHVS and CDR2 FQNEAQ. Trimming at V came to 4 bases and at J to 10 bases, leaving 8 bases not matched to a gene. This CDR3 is CASSYRQGRLKLFF. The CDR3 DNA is TGTGCCAGCAGCTACCGACAGGGGAGGTTAAAACTGTTTTTT.

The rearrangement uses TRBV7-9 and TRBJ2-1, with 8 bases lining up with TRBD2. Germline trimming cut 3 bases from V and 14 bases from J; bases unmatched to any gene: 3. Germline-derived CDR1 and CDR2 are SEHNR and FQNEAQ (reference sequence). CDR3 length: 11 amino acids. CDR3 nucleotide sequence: TGTGCCAGCAGCTTGGGACTAGACGAGTTCTTC. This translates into CASSLGLDEFF.

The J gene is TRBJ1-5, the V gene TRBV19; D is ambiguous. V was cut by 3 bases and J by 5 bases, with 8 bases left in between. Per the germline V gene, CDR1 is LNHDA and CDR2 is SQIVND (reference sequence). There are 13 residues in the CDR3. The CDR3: CASSMDWDQPQHF. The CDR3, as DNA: TGTGCCAGTAGTATGGACTGGGATCAGCCCCAGCATTTT. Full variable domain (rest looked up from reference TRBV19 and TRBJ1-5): DGGITQSPKYLFRKEGQNVTLSCEQNLNHDAMYWYRQDPGQGLRLIYYSQIVNDFQKGDIAEGYSVSREKKESFPLTVTSAQKNPTAFYLCASSMDWDQPQHFGDGTRLSIL.

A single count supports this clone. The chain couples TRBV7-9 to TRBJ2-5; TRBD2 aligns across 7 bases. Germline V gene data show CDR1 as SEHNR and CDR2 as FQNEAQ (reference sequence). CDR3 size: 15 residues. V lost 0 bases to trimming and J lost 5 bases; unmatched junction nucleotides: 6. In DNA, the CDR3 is TGTGCCAGCAGCTTAGCAGGCAGACTAGCTGAGACCCAGTACTTC. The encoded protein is CASSLAGRLAETQYF.

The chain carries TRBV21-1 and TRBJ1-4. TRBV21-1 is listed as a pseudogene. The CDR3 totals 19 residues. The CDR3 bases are TGTGCCAGCAGCAAAGCGGGGTCGGGGGGGAAGTCAACTAATGAAAAACTGTTTTTT. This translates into CASSKAGSGGKSTNEKLFF.

The CDR3 DNA is TGTGCCAGCAGCTTAGGTTCTCTAGCCAAAAACATTCAGTACTTC. Translating it yields CASSLGSLAKNIQYF. This chain joins TRBV11-1 and TRBJ2-4; D gene ambiguous. Germline V lookup: CDR1 SGHAT, CDR2 FQDESV (reference sequence). CDR3 length equals 15 residues. Between the trimmed V and J ends, which lost 1 base and 0 bases, there was a span of 7 bases.

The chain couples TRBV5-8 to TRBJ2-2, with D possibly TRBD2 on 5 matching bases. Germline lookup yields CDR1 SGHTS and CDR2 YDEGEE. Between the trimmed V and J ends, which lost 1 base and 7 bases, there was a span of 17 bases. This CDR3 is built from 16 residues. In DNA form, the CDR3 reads TGTGCCAGCAGCTTGTATCTTAGAGCGGTCGGCGGGGAGCTGTTTTTT. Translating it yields CASSLYLRAVGGELFF.

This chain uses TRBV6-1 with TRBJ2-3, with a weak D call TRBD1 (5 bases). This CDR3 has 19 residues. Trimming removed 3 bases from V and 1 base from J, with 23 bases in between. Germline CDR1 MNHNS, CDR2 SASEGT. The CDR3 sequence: CASSDLLGQGAGRTDTQYF. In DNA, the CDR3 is TGTGCCAGCAGTGATCTTCTTGGGCAGGGTGCCGGCCGCACAGATACGCAGTATTTT.